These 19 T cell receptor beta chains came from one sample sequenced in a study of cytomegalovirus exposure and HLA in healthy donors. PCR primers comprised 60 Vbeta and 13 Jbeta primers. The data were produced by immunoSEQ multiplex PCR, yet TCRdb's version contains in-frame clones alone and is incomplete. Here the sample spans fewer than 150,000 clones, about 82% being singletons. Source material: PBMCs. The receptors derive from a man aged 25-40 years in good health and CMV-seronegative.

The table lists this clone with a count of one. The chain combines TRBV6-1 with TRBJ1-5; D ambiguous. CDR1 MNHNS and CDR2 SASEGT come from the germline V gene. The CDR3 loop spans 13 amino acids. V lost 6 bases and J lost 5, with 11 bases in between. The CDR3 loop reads CASREVGDQPQHF. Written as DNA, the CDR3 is TGTGCCAGCAGGGAGGTCGGGGATCAGCCCCAGCATTTT.

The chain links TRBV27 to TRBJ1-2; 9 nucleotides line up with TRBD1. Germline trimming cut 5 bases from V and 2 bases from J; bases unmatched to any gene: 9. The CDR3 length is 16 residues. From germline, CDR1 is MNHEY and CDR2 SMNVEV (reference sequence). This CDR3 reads CASSPTPGQGNYGYTF. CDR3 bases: TGTGCCAGCAGTCCTACTCCGGGACAGGGAAACTATGGCTACACCTTC.

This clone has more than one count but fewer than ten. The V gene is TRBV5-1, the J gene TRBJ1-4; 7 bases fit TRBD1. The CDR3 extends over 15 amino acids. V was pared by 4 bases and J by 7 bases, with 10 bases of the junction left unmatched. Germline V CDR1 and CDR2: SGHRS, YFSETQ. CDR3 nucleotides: TGCGCCAGCAGCACCAGACAGGGTTGGGGTGAAAAACTGTTTTTT. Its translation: CASSTRQGWGEKLFF.

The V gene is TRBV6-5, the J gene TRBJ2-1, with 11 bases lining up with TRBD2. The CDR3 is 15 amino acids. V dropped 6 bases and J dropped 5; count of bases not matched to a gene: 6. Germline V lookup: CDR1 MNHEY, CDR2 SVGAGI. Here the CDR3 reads CASSPGLAGHNEQFF. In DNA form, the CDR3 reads TGTGCCAGCAGCCCCGGACTAGCGGGTCACAATGAGCAGTTCTTC.

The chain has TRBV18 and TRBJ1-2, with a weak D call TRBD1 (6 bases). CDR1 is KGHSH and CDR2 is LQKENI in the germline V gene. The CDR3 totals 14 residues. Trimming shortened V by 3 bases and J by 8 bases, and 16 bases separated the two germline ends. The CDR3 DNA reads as TGTGCCAGCTCACCCACGCAGGGGTCGGTGGGCTACACCTTC. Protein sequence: CASSPTQGSVGYTF.

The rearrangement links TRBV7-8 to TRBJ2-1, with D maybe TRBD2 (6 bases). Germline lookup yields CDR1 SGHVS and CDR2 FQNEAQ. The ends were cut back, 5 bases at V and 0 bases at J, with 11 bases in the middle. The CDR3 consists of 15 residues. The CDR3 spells CASSQAEGSYNEQFF. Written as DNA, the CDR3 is TGTGCCAGCAGCCAAGCGGAGGGCTCCTACAATGAGCAGTTCTTC.

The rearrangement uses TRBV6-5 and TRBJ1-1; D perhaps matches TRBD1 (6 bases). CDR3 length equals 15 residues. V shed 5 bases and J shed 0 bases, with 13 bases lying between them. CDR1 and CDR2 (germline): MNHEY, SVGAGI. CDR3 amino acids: CASSQYRDMNTEAFF. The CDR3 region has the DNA TGTGCCAGCAGTCAATACAGGGACATGAACACTGAAGCTTTCTTT.

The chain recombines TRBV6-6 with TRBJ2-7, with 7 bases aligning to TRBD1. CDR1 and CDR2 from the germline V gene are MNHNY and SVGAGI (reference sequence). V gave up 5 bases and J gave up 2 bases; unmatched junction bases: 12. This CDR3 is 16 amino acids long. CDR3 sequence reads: CASSPGSRGITYEQYF. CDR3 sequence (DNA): TGTGCCAGCAGTCCAGGGTCCAGGGGGATTACCTACGAGCAGTACTTC.

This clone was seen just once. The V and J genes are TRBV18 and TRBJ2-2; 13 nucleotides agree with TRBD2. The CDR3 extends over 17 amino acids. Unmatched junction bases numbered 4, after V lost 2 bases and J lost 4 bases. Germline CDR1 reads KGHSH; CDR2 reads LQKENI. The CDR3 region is CASSPNGLAGATGELFF. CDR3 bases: TGTGCCAGCTCACCAAACGGACTAGCGGGGGCCACCGGGGAGCTGTTTTTT.

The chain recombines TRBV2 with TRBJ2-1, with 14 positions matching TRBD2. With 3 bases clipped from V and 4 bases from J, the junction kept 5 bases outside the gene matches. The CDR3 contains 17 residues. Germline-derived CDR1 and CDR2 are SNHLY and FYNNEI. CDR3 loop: CASSDTGLAGAYNEQFF. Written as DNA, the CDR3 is TGTGCCAGCAGTGATACGGGACTAGCGGGAGCATACAATGAGCAGTTCTTC.

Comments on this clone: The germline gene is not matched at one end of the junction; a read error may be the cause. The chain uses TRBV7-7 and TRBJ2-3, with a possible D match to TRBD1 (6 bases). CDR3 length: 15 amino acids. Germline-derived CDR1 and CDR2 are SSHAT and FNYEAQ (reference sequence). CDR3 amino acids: CASSLTGIGTDTQYF. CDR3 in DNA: TGTGCTAGCAGCCTAACAGGGATCGGCACAGATACGCAGTATTTT.

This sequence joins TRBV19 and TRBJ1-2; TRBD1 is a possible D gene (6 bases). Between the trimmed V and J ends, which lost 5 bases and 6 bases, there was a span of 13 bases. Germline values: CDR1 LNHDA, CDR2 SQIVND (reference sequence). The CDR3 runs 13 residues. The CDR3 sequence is CASSFLQGDGYTF. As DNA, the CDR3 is TGTGCCAGTAGTTTCCTACAGGGTGATGGCTACACCTTC.

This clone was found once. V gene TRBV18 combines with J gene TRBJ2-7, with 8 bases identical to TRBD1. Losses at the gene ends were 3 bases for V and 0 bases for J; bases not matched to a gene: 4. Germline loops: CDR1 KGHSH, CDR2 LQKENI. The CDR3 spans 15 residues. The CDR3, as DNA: TGTGCCAGCTCACCGGGGACAGGCAACTCCTACGAGCAGTACTTC. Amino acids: CASSPGTGNSYEQYF.

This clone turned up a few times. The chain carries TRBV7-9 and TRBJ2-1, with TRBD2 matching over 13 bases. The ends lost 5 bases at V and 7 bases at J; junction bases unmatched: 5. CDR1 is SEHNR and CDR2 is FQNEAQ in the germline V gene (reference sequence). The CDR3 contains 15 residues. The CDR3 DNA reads TGTGCCAGCAGCCACCGGACTAGCGGGGGAAATGAGCAGTTCTTC. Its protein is CASSHRTSGGNEQFF.

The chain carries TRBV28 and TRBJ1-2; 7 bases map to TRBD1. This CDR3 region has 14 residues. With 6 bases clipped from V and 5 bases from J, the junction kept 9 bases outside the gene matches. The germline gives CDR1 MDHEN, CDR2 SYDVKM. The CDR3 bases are TGTGCCAGCAGAGCTGGGACAGCACGTTATGGCTACACCTTC. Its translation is CASRAGTARYGYTF.

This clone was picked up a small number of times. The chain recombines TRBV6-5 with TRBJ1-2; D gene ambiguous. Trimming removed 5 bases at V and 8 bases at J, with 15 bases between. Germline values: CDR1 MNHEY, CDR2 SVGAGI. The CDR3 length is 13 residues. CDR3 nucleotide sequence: TGTGCCAGCAGTAACCGCGGGAAGGGCGGCTACACCTTC. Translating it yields CASSNRGKGGYTF.

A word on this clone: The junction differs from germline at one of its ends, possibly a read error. In nucleotides, the CDR3 is TGTGCTAGCAGCCCCGAGGCAGGGGGCGCAGGCACAGATACGCAGTATTTT. Protein sequence: CASSPEAGGAGTDTQYF. The chain uses TRBV7-7 and TRBJ2-3, with 8 bases that match TRBD1. This CDR3 has 17 amino acids. The germline V gene has CDR1 SSHAT and CDR2 FNYEAQ (reference sequence). Variable domain in full (rest from reference TRBV7-7 and TRBJ2-3): GAGVSQSPRYKVTKRGQDVTLRCDPISSHATLYWYQQALGQGPEFLTYFNYEAQPDKSGLPSDRFSAERPEGSISTLTIQRTEQRDSAMYRCASSPEAGGAGTDTQYFGPGTRLTVL.

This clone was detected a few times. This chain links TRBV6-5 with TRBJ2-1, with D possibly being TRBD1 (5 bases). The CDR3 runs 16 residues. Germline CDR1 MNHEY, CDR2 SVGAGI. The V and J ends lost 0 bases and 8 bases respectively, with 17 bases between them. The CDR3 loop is CASSYSTSVYRHEQFF. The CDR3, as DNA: TGTGCCAGCAGTTACTCGACCAGCGTCTACAGGCATGAGCAGTTCTTC.

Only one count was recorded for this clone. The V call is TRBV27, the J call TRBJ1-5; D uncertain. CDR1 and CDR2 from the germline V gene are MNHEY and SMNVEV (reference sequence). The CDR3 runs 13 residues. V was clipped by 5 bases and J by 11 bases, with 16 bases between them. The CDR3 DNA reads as TGTGCCAGCAGTCACCCGGGTACCCCGACCCAGCATTTT. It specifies CASSHPGTPTQHF.